The 2 T cell receptor beta chains given below trace back to one sample, sequenced in a study of blood T cell repertoires in COVID-19. Sequencing was performed with immunoSEQ multiplex PCR; in TCRdb, only in-frame clones are kept and a portion is missing. The sample records around 500,000 clones, 75% to 90% being singletons. Source material: PBMCs or T cells enriched from blood (not recorded which). These receptors were collected from a woman aged 55-69 years who had recovered from COVID-19.

The chain combines TRBV2 with TRBJ1-6, with 8 bases that match TRBD1. V was pared by 5 bases and J by 5 bases, with 5 bases of the junction left unmatched. The CDR3 is 15 amino acids. Germline V gene data show CDR1 as SNHLY and CDR2 as FYNNEI. CDR3 DNA sequence: TGTGCCAGCAGTCCGGACAGGGCTGATAATTCACCCCTCCACTTT. It codes for CASSPDRADNSPLHF.

The chain links TRBV3-1 (or the pseudogene TRBV3-2) to TRBJ2-2; TRBD1 matches 10 bases. The CDR3 covers 17 residues. CDR1 LGHDT and CDR2 YNNKEL come from the germline V gene (reference sequence). The ends lost 1 base at V and 5 bases at J; junction bases unmatched: 7. The CDR3 bases are TGTGCCAGCAGCCAAGGGGACAGGGGAGTATTAACCGGGGAGCTGTTTTTT. Protein sequence: CASSQGDRGVLTGELFF.